This is a list of T cell receptor beta chains from one sample in a study of a mutant IDH1 vaccine in newly diagnosed glioma. Profiled with immunoSEQ multiplex PCR; TCRdb holds only in-frame clones, not every one. The sample holds 30,000 to 35,000 clones, more than 75% seen once. These receptors have no identified antigens. The sample was PBMCs, taken from a glioma patient whose treatment included an IDH1 peptide vaccine. Receptors originate from a woman aged 25 to 39 with glioma. The CDR3 runs from the conserved cysteine through the conserved F or W. Fields, in order: V gene, J gene, D gene, clone size, CDR3 DNA, CDR3 protein. The D gene is left open where the match is weak. Not all rows give a size; the values are once, few, many and, for expanded clones, a class.

TRBV5-6,TRBJ2-7,TRBD2,.,TGTGCCAGCAGCTTGATCCCCGGGAGGGGTGGCGAGCAGTACTTC,CASSLIPGRGGEQYF
TRBV18,TRBJ1-3,.,.,TGTGCCAGCTCATCAACGACCCTCTTTAACACCATATATTTT,CASSSTTLFNTIYF
TRBV7-6,TRBJ2-7,TRBD2,.,TGTGACACCCACCGGGGGGAGGGCTACGAGCAGTACTTC,CDTHRGEGYEQYF
TRBV15,TRBJ1-1,.,.,TGTGCCACCAGCAGAGATCTATGGGGGAACACTGAAGCTTTCTTT,CATSRDLWGNTEAFF
TRBV19,TRBJ1-5,.,.,TGTGCCAGTAGTATAGGCGGGGACAACAATCAGCCCCAGCATTTT,CASSIGGDNNQPQHF
TRBV5-1,TRBJ2-5,.,.,TGCGCCAGCAGCCCTGCCGGGTCCCTTAAAGAGACCCAGTACTTC,CASSPAGSLKETQYF
TRBV7-2,TRBJ2-5,.,medium-sized,TGTGCCAGCAGCTCCAAACAGGCCCAGTACTTC,CASSSKQAQYF
TRBV29-1,TRBJ1-1,.,.,TGCAGCGTTGAGCTAGGGGCGACTGAAGCTTTCTTT,CSVELGATEAFF
TRBV5-1,TRBJ2-3,TRBD1,.,TGCGCCAGCAGCCAAAAACAGGGGGACACAGATACGCAGTATTTT,CASSQKQGDTDTQYF
TRBV14,TRBJ1-2,.,.,TGTGCCAGCAGTCCAGTCTTTGAGGGGCGCAACTATGGCTACACCTTC,CASSPVFEGRNYGYTF
TRBV5-1,TRBJ2-3,TRBD2,once,TGCGCCAGCAGCTCGACTAGCGGGGGAGTCCCAGATACGCAGTATTTT,CASSSTSGGVPDTQYF
TRBV13,TRBJ2-1,.,once,TGTGCCAGCAGCTTAAGGACTAATCCCTACAATGAGCAGTTCTTC,CASSLRTNPYNEQFF
TRBV4-1,TRBJ2-7,TRBD2,.,TGCGCCAGCAGCCAAGGGAGCGGGAGCTCCTACGAGCAGTACTTC,CASSQGSGSSYEQYF
TRBV5-1,TRBJ1-5,TRBD1,.,TGCGCCAGCATTCGAGACAGGGAGAATCAGCCCCAGCATTTT,CASIRDRENQPQHF
TRBV4-1,TRBJ1-5,TRBD1,.,TGCGCCAGCAGCCAAATCCAGGGGGCGCTTGGCAATCAGCCCCAGCATTTT,CASSQIQGALGNQPQHF
TRBV7-2,TRBJ1-2,.,once,TGTGCCAGCAGCTTAGCGTCGCGACAATCTAACTATGGCTACACCTTC,CASSLASRQSNYGYTF
TRBV18,TRBJ2-3,.,.,TGTGCCAGCTCACGAAACGCCCGGGGGGATACGCAGTATTTT,CASSRNARGDTQYF
TRBV18,TRBJ2-7,TRBD2,.,TGTGCCAGCTCGCTCTCGGGACTAGCAGGCGAGCAGTACTTC,CASSLSGLAGEQYF
TRBV13,TRBJ1-1,TRBD1,few,TGTGCCAGCGGGACACAGGGGACTGAAGCTTTCTTT,CASGTQGTEAFF
TRBV5-1,TRBJ2-1,TRBD2,.,TGCGCCAGCAGCTGGGGACTAGCGGGGGGGTACAATGAGCAGTTCTTC,CASSWGLAGGYNEQFF
TRBV6-5,TRBJ1-4,.,.,TGTGCCAGCGCCTTCGACGGTGCTCGTAATGAAAAACTGTTTTTT,CASAFDGARNEKLFF
TRBV5-1,TRBJ2-5,TRBD2,.,TGCGCCAGCAGCCCGGCCCGGGACTATCGGCAAGAGACCCAGTACTTC,CASSPARDYRQETQYF
TRBV5-6,TRBJ2-7,.,.,TGTGCCAGCAGCCCTGGCCGGGGAGAGCCAATCTACGAGCAGTACTTC,CASSPGRGEPIYEQYF
TRBV18,TRBJ2-3,.,.,TGTGCCAGCTCCCAACGACAGAAGATAAACACAGATACGCAGTATTTT,CASSQRQKINTDTQYF
TRBV5-1,TRBJ1-1,.,.,TGCGCCAGCAGGCAGGGAATGGCTGAAGCTTTCTTT,CASRQGMAEAFF
TRBV2,TRBJ1-1,TRBD1,.,TGTGCCAGCAGTGAAGCACCGGGACAGGGGGTTGAAGCTTTCTTT,CASSEAPGQGVEAFF
TRBV6-1,TRBJ2-7,TRBD1,.,TGTGCCAGCAGTGAAGTCCCGGGACAGGGGAAAAACTACGAGCAGTACTTC,CASSEVPGQGKNYEQYF
TRBV2,TRBJ2-7,.,.,TGTGCCAGCAGGGTAGAGACCTACGAGCAGTACTTC,CASRVETYEQYF
TRBV6-5,TRBJ2-7,.,.,TGTGCCAGCAGCCCCAACCGGGGCGAGCAGTACTTC,CASSPNRGEQYF
TRBV7-2,TRBJ2-7,.,.,TGTGCCAGCAGCTTCGACTACTCCTACGAGCAGTACTTC,CASSFDYSYEQYF
TRBV12-5,TRBJ2-4,.,.,TGTGCTAGTGGTTTGGTTTCCGGGGGTCTAGCCAAAAACATTCAGTACTTC,CASGLVSGGLAKNIQYF
TRBV7-2,TRBJ1-5,.,.,TGTGCCAGCAGCTTAGTGGCTGATCAGCCCCAGCATTTT,CASSLVADQPQHF
TRBV27,TRBJ1-1,.,.,TGTGCCAGCAAGAGGCCGCCGGCCACTGAAGCTTTCTTT,CASKRPPATEAFF
TRBV4-1,TRBJ1-1,.,.,TGCGCCAGCACTGATCCAAGGAGTAAAAACACTGAAGCTTTCTTT,CASTDPRSKNTEAFF
TRBV7-9,TRBJ2-5,TRBD1,.,TGTGCCAGCAGCTTAGCAACAGGGGGCGGAGAGACCCAGTACTTC,CASSLATGGGETQYF
TRBV7-6,TRBJ1-5,.,.,TGTGCCAGCAGCTTAGAGCAGGGCCTACAGCCCCAGCATTTT,CASSLEQGLQPQHF
TRBV6-1,TRBJ1-3,.,few,TGTGCCAGCAGCCAGGGGGGAAACACCATATATTTT,CASSQGGNTIYF
TRBV29-1,TRBJ1-1,.,.,TGCAGCGGCCGACTCGGGGCCCCCAATGAAGCTTTCTTT,CSGRLGAPNEAFF
TRBV4-1,TRBJ2-3,.,.,TGCGCCAGCAGCCAAGGGCCACTCAACGCAGATACGCAGTATTTT,CASSQGPLNADTQYF
TRBV2,TRBJ2-7,.,.,TGTGCCAGCAGTGAAGCGCTGGGAGACAGTCCCTACGAGCAGTACTTC,CASSEALGDSPYEQYF
TRBV30,TRBJ1-4,.,.,TGTGCCTGGAGTCCTGGGGTAAAAGATAATGAAAAACTGTTTTTT,CAWSPGVKDNEKLFF
TRBV27,TRBJ2-2,.,.,TGTGCCAGCAGTTTTACGATGCTATTATCCGGGGAGCTGTTTTTT,CASSFTMLLSGELFF
TRBV19,TRBJ1-3,.,.,TGTGCCAGTAGTTACACCCAGGGCACTGGAAACACCATATATTTT,CASSYTQGTGNTIYF
TRBV6-5,TRBJ2-7,TRBD1,few,TGTGCCAGCAGTTACTTCCAGACAGGGGTTGACGAGCAGTACTTC,CASSYFQTGVDEQYF
TRBV2,TRBJ1-2,.,.,TGTGCCAGCCCGATAGCGGGGACTGAAACCTTC,CASPIAGTETF
TRBV6-5,TRBJ2-3,TRBD2,.,TGTGCCAGCAATCGGGGGGGGCTTAGCACAGATACGCAGTATTTT,CASNRGGLSTDTQYF